The present TCR beta chain was sequenced within a study of T cell responses to AZD1222 COVID-19 vaccine. Study findings and constraints: In all cases, repertoires were sampled only after the peak T cell response.

It was second doses at about 4 or about 12 weeks that were pooled. Assay used: immunoSEQ multiplex PCR; TCRdb lists only in-frame clones, some missing. The sample consists of approximately 170,000 clones, 87% of them appearing once. As regards this clone: The antigen remains undetermined.

This CDR3 spans 13 amino acids. The V end was cut by 4 bases, the J end by 4 bases, with 11 bases between. Germline CDR1 and CDR2: SGDLS and YYNGEE. The rearrangement links TRBV9 to TRBJ1-1; D unclear. The sequence came from an adult who received the AZD1222 COVID-19 vaccine. The material was peripheral blood, obtained 28 days after the second AZD1222 dose. CDR3 in amino acids: CASSPTLITEAFF. CDR3 coding DNA: TGTGCCAGCAGCCCGACACTTATCACTGAAGCTTTCTTT.